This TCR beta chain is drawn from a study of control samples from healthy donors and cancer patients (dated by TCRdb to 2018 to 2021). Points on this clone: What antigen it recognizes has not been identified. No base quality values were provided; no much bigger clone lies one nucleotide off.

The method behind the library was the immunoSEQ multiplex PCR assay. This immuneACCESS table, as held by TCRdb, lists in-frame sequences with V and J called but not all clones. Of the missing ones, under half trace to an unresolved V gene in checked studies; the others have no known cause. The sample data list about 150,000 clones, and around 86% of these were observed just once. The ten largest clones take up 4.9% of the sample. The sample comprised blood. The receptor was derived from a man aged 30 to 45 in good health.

The DNA sequence is given as TGTGCCAGCAGTTCCTTACAGGGGACTCCCAATCAGCCCCAGCATTTT. Its product reads: CASSSLQGTPNQPQHF. The rearrangement joined TRBV6-5 to TRBJ1-5, and 7 junction bases match TRBD1. Inclusive of the bounding cysteine and phenylalanine, the CDR3 is 16 residues long. Only the CDR3 DNA is retained, 48 bases long and in frame from the first base. The germline V gene encodes CDR1 MNHEY and CDR2 SVGAGI. Trimming leaves V shorter by 4 bases and J shorter by 3 bases, with the junction holding 9 bases beyond the gene matches.